One sample yielded the 8 T cell receptor beta chains listed below, sequenced in a study of beta chain features in type 1 diabetes. Reverse transcription of all isolated RNA meant that expressed TCRB transcripts were sequenced. Libraries were prepared by immunoSEQ multiplex PCR; TCRdb keeps only in-frame clonotypes and omits some of them. The sample holds roughly 150,000 clones, 11% seen once. Sample: central memory CD4+ T cells from blood. The receptors originated from a man between 18 and 29 years old in good health.

This clone was seen a few times. J is TRBJ2-3 and V is TRBV25-1; D is possibly TRBD1 or TRBD2 (5 bases each). The V gene lost 3 bases and the J gene lost 2 bases, with 9 bases spanning the gap. This CDR3 comprises 14 residues. Germline V CDR1 and CDR2: MGHDK, SYGVNS. The CDR3 DNA follows: TGTGCCAGCAGTGACACCGGGGCCACAGATACGCAGTATTTT. This translates into CASSDTGATDTQYF. The full variable domain, its missing parts supplied by reference TRBV25-1 and TRBJ2-3, is EADIYQTPRYLVIGTGKKITLECSQTMGHDKMYWYQQDPGMELHLIHYSYGVNSTEKGDLSSESTVSRIRTEHFPLTLESARPSHTSQYLCASSDTGATDTQYFGPGTRLTVL.

In nucleotides, the CDR3 is TGCGCCAGCAGCTTGGGCACGCCAGGGACAGATACGCAGTATTTT. Its protein is CASSLGTPGTDTQYF. J is TRBJ2-3 and V is TRBV5-1; TRBD1 is a possible D gene (5 bases). The CDR3 contains 15 residues. V was pared by 0 bases and J by 3 bases, with 11 bases between. The germline V gene encodes CDR1 SGHRS and CDR2 YFSETQ.

V and J are TRBV6-5 and TRBJ2-5; no clear D. Germline values: CDR1 MNHEY, CDR2 SVGAGI. This CDR3 is built from 15 residues. V shed 5 bases and J shed 3 bases, with 16 bases lying between them. The CDR3 nucleotides read TGTGCCAGCAGTCATGGACCCGCCACTAAAGAGACCCAGTACTTC. This codes for CASSHGPATKETQYF.

This clone has only a few counts. This sequence joins TRBV29-1 and TRBJ2-7; 10 nucleotides match TRBD1. This CDR3 is 14 amino acids long. Germline CDR1 reads SQVTM; CDR2 reads ANQGSEA. The V segment lost 4 bases and the J segment 2 bases; nucleotides outside the gene matches: 5. CDR3 DNA: TGCAGCGTTGCCAGGACAGGGGGGACCTACGAGCAGTACTTC. Protein: CSVARTGGTYEQYF.

The V call is TRBV6-1, the J call TRBJ2-5; 7 positions agree with TRBD1. V shed 7 bases, J shed 7 bases, and the junction held 12 bases outside the gene matches. Germline V gives CDR1 MNHNS, CDR2 SASEGT. CDR3 size: 14 residues. CDR3 nucleotides: TGTGCCAGCAAAGAGGGGGCGCCTGGGTCGACCCAGTACTTC. As protein: CASKEGAPGSTQYF.

A note on this clone: Distinct nucleotide sequences in the sample also encode this CDR3. This sequence joins TRBV6-6 and TRBJ2-1; D is unresolved. Germline V lookup: CDR1 MNHNY, CDR2 SVGAGI (reference sequence). The CDR3 runs 10 residues. V lost 8 bases and J 7 bases, leaving 6 bases between the germline ends. The CDR3 nucleotides read TGTGCCAGCTTAGGTAATGAGCAGTTCTTC. Encoded protein: CASLGNEQFF.

The sample holds many counts of this clone. This sample also contains other DNA sequences that code for the same CDR3. The CDR3 DNA sequence: TGCGCCAGCAGCCAAGATAGCCGGGGTTCACCCCTCCACTTT. As protein: CASSQDSRGSPLHF. The V call is TRBV4-3, the J call TRBJ1-6; D uncertain. CDR3 size: 14 residues. From germline, CDR1 is LGHNA and CDR2 YSLEER. V gave up 0 bases and J gave up 9 bases, with 9 bases separating them.

This clone was seen many times. The V gene is TRBV6-1, the J gene TRBJ1-5; D is undetermined. CDR1 and CDR2 from the germline V gene are MNHNS and SASEGT. The CDR3 spans 14 residues. Trimming stripped 4 bases from V and 1 base from J, with 8 bases between. Here the CDR3 reads CASSADMSNQPQHF. The CDR3 coding sequence is TGTGCCAGCAGTGCTGACATGAGCAATCAGCCCCAGCATTTT.